This T cell receptor beta chain originates from a study of T cell responses to AZD1222 COVID-19 vaccine. Study-wide results and caveats: Donors skewed white British and female; clonal diversity was possibly underestimated. Reportedly, nearly half of unique spike TCRs recognized epitopes outside B.1.351/B.1.1.7 mutations. Scientists sampled the repertoires only once the peak T cell response had passed.

With regard to this clone: Its antigen remains unknown.

Generated by immunoSEQ multiplex PCR, the TCRdb table keeps only in-frame clones and is missing some. This sample has 95,000 to 150,000 clones, with just over 85% found just once. The CDR3 extends over 14 amino acids. The V and J ends lost 0 bases and 5 bases respectively, with 10 bases between them. Germline loops: CDR1 SGHVS, CDR2 FNYEAQ. The chain employs TRBV7-6 and TRBJ1-1, with D tentatively TRBD1 (5 bases). This specimen was peripheral blood, taken on day 0 of AZD1222 vaccination. The source of this sequence is an adult in good health. For the CDR3, the DNA is TGTGCCAGCAGCTTAGCGGGGACGGTAACTGAAGCTTTCTTT. Amino acids: CASSLAGTVTEAFF. Based on the CDR3 plus reference TRBV7-6 and TRBJ1-1, the full variable domain is GAGVSQSPRYKVTKRGQDVALRCDPISGHVSLYWYRQALGQGPEFLTYFNYEAQQDKSGLPNDRFSAERPEGSISTLTIQRTEQRDSAMYRCASSLAGTVTEAFFGQGTRLTVV.